A selection of T cell receptor beta chains follows, all from one sample in a study of PD-L1 blockade in urothelial cancer. Profiled with immunoSEQ multiplex PCR; TCRdb holds only in-frame clones, not every one. Among tens of thousands of clones listed, approximately 82% were seen once. Material: PBMCs, obtained around atezolizumab (anti-PD-L1) treatment. All receptors come from a man between 60 and 70 years old with urothelial cancer. Both conserved end residues are part of each CDR3. Fields, in order: V gene, clone size, J gene, CDR3 length, CDR3 protein. Some rows mark clone size as missing; the rest say once, few, many or name a class of expanded clone.

TRBV30,NA,TRBJ1-2,12,CAWNGQGYGYTF
TRBV18,NA,TRBJ2-1,16,CASSPEGTGNYNEQFF
TRBV5-6,NA,TRBJ2-1,16,CASSLFPGLAGNEQFF
TRBV7-2,NA,TRBJ2-7,15,CASIKLAGGPYEQYF
TRBV6-5,few,TRBJ1-5,13,CASTPSPPQPQHF
TRBV19,NA,TRBJ2-3,15,CASSIVGGLSDTQYF
TRBV11-2,once,TRBJ1-2,14,CASSPSGINYGYTF
TRBV5-1,NA,TRBJ2-1,16,CASSKGTSGDYNEQFF
TRBV5-4,NA,TRBJ2-1,15,CASSFTAGVANEQFF
TRBV5-1,NA,TRBJ2-7,15,CASSSGTGRAYEQYF
TRBV11-2,NA,TRBJ2-2,15,CAAPRGPGGTGELFF
TRBV7-3,NA,TRBJ1-6,17,CASSLGQGQAANSPLHF
TRBV30,NA,TRBJ1-5,13,CAWSPGGNQPQHF
TRBV15,NA,TRBJ1-4,15,CATSRDRAGGEKLFF
TRBV25-1,NA,TRBJ1-3,13,CASNPVGGNTIYF
TRBV2,NA,TRBJ2-2,15,CASSESGTINGELFF
TRBV6-1,NA,TRBJ1-6,13,CASTAFRTTPLHF
TRBV5-4,NA,TRBJ1-1,14,CASSLDRLNTEAFF
TRBV15,NA,TRBJ2-7,16,CATSRGRGTGTREQYF
TRBV7-6,NA,TRBJ2-7,12,CASSPGDRPFTF
TRBV5-4,NA,TRBJ2-7,13,CASSLAGVPEQYF
TRBV18,NA,TRBJ2-1,13,CASSLSRGNEQFF
TRBV5-1,NA,TRBJ2-7,19,CASSPRGQSWTSGKLEQYF
TRBV25-1,NA,TRBJ2-5,15,CASSEASGRQETQYF
TRBV5-6,NA,TRBJ1-4,16,CASSPRTGDINEKLFF
TRBV7-9,NA,TRBJ1-3,14,CASSWDRPGNTIYF